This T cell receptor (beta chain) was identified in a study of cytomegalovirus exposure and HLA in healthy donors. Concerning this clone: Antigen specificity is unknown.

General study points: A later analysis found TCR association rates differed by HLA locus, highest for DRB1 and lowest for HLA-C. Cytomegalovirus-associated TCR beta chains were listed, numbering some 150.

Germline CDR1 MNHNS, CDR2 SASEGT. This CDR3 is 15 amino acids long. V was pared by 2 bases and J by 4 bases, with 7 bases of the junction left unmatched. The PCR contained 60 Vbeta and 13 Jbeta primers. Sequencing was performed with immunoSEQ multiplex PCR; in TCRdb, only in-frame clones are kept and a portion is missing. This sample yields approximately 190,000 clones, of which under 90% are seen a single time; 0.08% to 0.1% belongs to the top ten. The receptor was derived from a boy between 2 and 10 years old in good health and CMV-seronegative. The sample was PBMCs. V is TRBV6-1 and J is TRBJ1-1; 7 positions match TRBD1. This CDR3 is CASSESSGGGTEAFF. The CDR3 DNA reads TGTGCCAGCAGTGAAAGTTCAGGGGGAGGCACTGAAGCTTTCTTT.